The entry below gives a single T cell receptor beta chain sequence along with its context. Its antigen is not identified. The sample originates from a study of cytomegalovirus exposure and HLA in healthy donors. Overall study results and limits: Association of a missense DCLRE1C variant with TCR beta V- and J-gene trimming was reported in a later analysis. What was likely a sequencing artifact was a cluster of highly shared sequence variants.

In the PCR, 60 Vbeta and 13 Jbeta primers were used. Clones were sequenced by immunoSEQ multiplex PCR, and TCRdb holds only the in-frame ones, with some missing. The sample includes under 150,000 clones, approximately 81% of them seen just once. The CDR3 loop spans 16 amino acids. Per germline, CDR1 LGHNA and CDR2 YSLEER. V lost 0 bases, J lost 4 bases, and 8 bases stayed unmatched. The rearrangement uses TRBV4-3 and TRBJ2-7; 8 nucleotides align to TRBD2. The clonotype originates from a boy aged 2 to 9 in good health and CMV-seronegative. The sample was PBMCs. In DNA, the CDR3 is TGCGCCAGCAGCCAAGAAGCGGGGGCCTTAGGGTACGAGCAGTACTTC. Encoded protein: CASSQEAGALGYEQYF.